This T cell receptor (beta chain) was sequenced for a study of CD8 T cells in ankylosing spondylitis. Worth noting for this clonotype: Its antigen is currently unknown.

The CDR3 covers 12 residues. Trimming removed 5 bases at V and 0 bases at J, with 7 bases between. Germline assignment: CDR1 DFQATT and CDR2 SNEGSKA (reference sequence). TCRdb processed the 5' RACE reads anew with MiXCR; each CDR3 protein has one entry. Of roughly 240,000 distinct CDR3 sequences in the sample, over 30% were seen once. Study outcomes and limitations: Typical of ankylosing spondylitis blood, it appeared, was a TCR beta motif of roughly eight highly homologous variants.

The sample was blood, either unsorted or a sorted T cell fraction (not recorded which). The genes are TRBV20-1 and TRBJ2-5; D is unresolved. The receptor comes from a male donor with ankylosing spondylitis or in good health (not recorded which). The DNA for the CDR3 is TGCAGTGCTCCGAAGTACCAAGAGACCCAGTACTTC. It is translated as CSAPKYQETQYF.